A single sample is the source of the 16 T cell receptor beta chains below, sequenced in a study of cytomegalovirus exposure and HLA in healthy donors listed by TCRdb under 2017. Receptor amplification or capture employed the immunoSEQ multiplex PCR assay. A mixture of 60 forward primers for TCR Vbeta segments and 13 reverse primers for TCR Jbeta segments was used in the multiplex PCR. TCRdb carries this immuneACCESS record with in-frame sequences only. Its versions omit some clonotypes, under half of them owing to an unresolved V gene in the studies checked, with the rest unexplained. The sample table lists 97,000 or so clones, about 81% of them with a count of one. About 1.5% of the sample is held by the ten biggest clonotypes. Sequenced material: PBMCs. The source is a middle-aged man in good health and CMV-seronegative.

This clone appeared a few times. The chain couples TRBV19 to TRBJ1-1; 8 bases are shared with TRBD1. Germline V gene lookup returns CDR1 LNHDA and CDR2 SQIVND (reference sequence). Losses at the gene ends were 7 bases for V and 4 bases for J; bases not matched to a gene: 8. The CDR3 consists of 14 residues. This chain's CDR3 is CASTTHTGGTEAFF. The CDR3 DNA is TGTGCCAGTACCACACACACAGGGGGCACTGAAGCTTTCTTT.

The gene calls are TRBV6-6 and TRBJ1-5; D unresolved. CDR1 MNHNY and CDR2 SVGAGI come from the germline V gene (reference sequence). The germline V and J ends were trimmed by 5 bases and 8 bases, with 10 bases remaining between them. The CDR3 has 12 residues. This chain's CDR3 is CASSSASKPQHF. The DNA of the CDR3 is TGTGCCAGCAGTAGCGCTTCTAAGCCCCAGCATTTT.

This rearrangement joins TRBV28 to TRBJ2-7; D not certain. In germline, CDR1 is MDHEN, CDR2 SYDVKM. With 10 bases removed from V and 4 bases from J, the gap between germline ends came to 14 bases. The CDR3 has 12 residues. CDR3 DNA: TGTGCCACCTACCTCCCCGGTTACGAGCAGTACTTC. Protein product: CATYLPGYEQYF.

The chain combines TRBV6-1 with TRBJ2-2; TRBD2 matches at 9 bases. The trim removed 4 bases at V and 0 bases at J, leaving 6 bases unmatched. CDR1 is MNHNS, CDR2 SASEGT, per germline. The CDR3 totals 17 residues. The CDR3 DNA follows: TGTGCCAGCAGTGCGGCCTCTAGCGGGGCGAACACCGGGGAGCTGTTTTTT. This translates into CASSAASSGANTGELFF.

This clone was found a few times. The V gene is TRBV6-4, the J gene TRBJ1-1; the match to TRBD1 covers 9 bases. This CDR3 spans 14 amino acids. Losses at the gene ends were 6 bases for V and 4 bases for J; bases not matched to a gene: 6. In germline, CDR1 is MRHNA, CDR2 SNTAGT. The CDR3 DNA reads as TGTGCCAGCAGGGATACGGACAGGGGCACTGAAGCTTTCTTT. The encoded protein is CASRDTDRGTEAFF.

This sequence joins TRBV11-2 and TRBJ1-2; 7 nucleotides align to TRBD1. With V trimmed by 5 bases and J by 7 bases, 13 bases remained unmatched. The CDR3 loop spans 15 amino acids. The germline CDR1 and CDR2 sequences are SGHAT and FQNNGV. CDR3: CASSAGQTLRSGYTF. CDR3 DNA: TGTGCCAGCAGCGCGGGACAGACCCTAAGATCTGGCTACACCTTC.

V usage is TRBV19 and J usage is TRBJ1-1, with D possibly TRBD1 on 5 matching bases. CDR3 length: 15 residues. The germline V gene encodes CDR1 LNHDA and CDR2 SQIVND (reference sequence). Between the trimmed V and J ends, which lost 4 bases and 5 bases, there was a span of 17 bases. Written as DNA, the CDR3 is TGTGCCAGTAGTAGGGATTCGGGGGTTGGGACTGAAGCTTTCTTT. It codes for CASSRDSGVGTEAFF. The variable domain in full, completed from reference TRBV19 and TRBJ1-1, reads DGGITQSPKYLFRKEGQNVTLSCEQNLNHDAMYWYRQDPGQGLRLIYYSQIVNDFQKGDIAEGYSVSREKKESFPLTVTSAQKNPTAFYLCASSRDSGVGTEAFFGQGTRLTVV.

The chain employs TRBV7-3 and TRBJ2-5, with 8 bases identical to TRBD2. The CDR3 sequence is 15 residues long. V shed 1 base and J 2 bases; nucleotides not matched to a gene: 3. CDR1 and CDR2 from the germline V gene are SGHTA and FQGTGA. The CDR3, as DNA: TGTGCCAGCAGCTTAAGCGGGGGGAAACAAGAGACCCAGTACTTC. Residues: CASSLSGGKQETQYF.

The gene calls are TRBV19 and TRBJ2-1; tentative D call: TRBD2 (5 bases). Germline-derived CDR1 and CDR2 are LNHDA and SQIVND (reference sequence). The CDR3 is 15 residues long. V was clipped by 4 bases and J by 4 bases, with 14 bases between them. The DNA for the CDR3 is TGTGCCAGTAGTACGAGGGCAGGACCATACAATGAGCAGTTCTTC. As protein: CASSTRAGPYNEQFF.

This chain joins TRBV19 and TRBJ2-3, with 10 positions matching TRBD2. V gave up 4 bases and J gave up 3 bases; unmatched junction bases: 7. The CDR3 totals 16 residues. Per germline, CDR1 LNHDA and CDR2 SQIVND (reference sequence). The CDR3 sequence: CASSTPLAGRTDTQYF. For the CDR3, the DNA is TGTGCCAGTAGTACTCCACTAGCGGGGAGGACAGATACGCAGTATTTT.

J is TRBJ1-6 and V is TRBV5-5; 8 nucleotides agree with TRBD1. The CDR3 runs 16 residues. Germline CDR1 is SGHKS and CDR2 is YYEKEE (reference sequence). V shed 9 bases and J 7 bases; nucleotides not matched to a gene: 15. CDR3 sequence (DNA): TGTGCCACTGCCGATTCGCAGGGGGCTTGGAATTCACCCCTCCACTTT. The encoded protein is CATADSQGAWNSPLHF.

In its sample, this clone was seen once. The V gene is TRBV2, the J gene TRBJ1-3; D is unclear. The germline V gene has CDR1 SNHLY and CDR2 FYNNEI. Trimming took off 7 bases at V and 5 bases at J, with 12 bases between the two ends. This CDR3 is built from 13 residues. CDR3 sequence: CASNREGRNTIYF. The CDR3 DNA is TGTGCCAGCAACCGGGAGGGCCGAAACACCATATATTTT. Variable domain in full (rest from reference TRBV2 and TRBJ1-3): EPEVTQTPSHQVTQMGQEVILRCVPISNHLYFYWYRQILGQKVEFLVSFYNNEISEKSEIFDDQFSVERPDGSNFTLKIRSTKLEDSAMYFCASNREGRNTIYFGEGSWLTVV.

The rearrangement uses TRBV6-4 and TRBJ2-2; D not certain. The CDR3 loop spans 15 amino acids. The V end lost 3 bases, the J end lost 4 bases, and 12 bases lay between the germline ends. Germline lookup yields CDR1 MRHNA and CDR2 SNTAGT. CDR3: CASSEFGRSTGELFF. As DNA, the CDR3 is TGTGCCAGCAGTGAGTTTGGGCGAAGCACCGGGGAGCTGTTTTTT.

This clone was detected only once. The CDR3 is CASSLDTLSNQPQHF. The CDR3 DNA reads TGTGCCAGCAGCTTAGATACACTAAGCAATCAGCCCCAGCATTTT. The chain uses TRBV7-8 and TRBJ1-5, with D unresolved. This CDR3 is 15 amino acids long. V was trimmed by 1 base and J by 1 base, leaving 8 bases between them. Per the germline V gene, CDR1 is SGHVS and CDR2 is FQNEAQ.

Remarks on this clone: An end of the junction differs from the germline gene, which may be a read error. CDR3 amino acids: CAGSRDRGGNTIYF. The CDR3 DNA sequence: TGTGCCGGCAGCCGGGACAGGGGTGGAAACACCATATATTTT. The rearrangement uses TRBV7-9 and TRBJ1-3; 10 bases match TRBD1. Germline lookup yields CDR1 SEHNR and CDR2 FQNEAQ (reference sequence). This CDR3 is built from 14 residues.

J is TRBJ2-1 and V is TRBV5-1, with 7 nucleotides matching TRBD2. Germline CDR1 reads SGHRS; CDR2 reads YFSETQ. CDR3 length: 15 residues. With 1 base clipped from V and 4 bases from J, the junction kept 5 bases outside the gene matches. The CDR3 protein is CASSLWGGGYNEQFF. The CDR3 DNA follows: TGCGCCAGCAGCTTGTGGGGCGGGGGATACAATGAGCAGTTCTTC. The complete variable domain, with remaining parts taken from reference TRBV5-1 and TRBJ2-1, reads KAGVTQTPRYLIKTRGQQVTLSCSPISGHRSVSWYQQTPGQGLQFLFEYFSETQRNKGNFPGRFSGRQFSNSRSEMNVSTLELGDSALYLCASSLWGGGYNEQFFGPGTRLTVL.